Listed below are T cell receptor beta chains from one sample, sequenced in a study of blood T cell repertoires in COVID-19. TCRdb keeps only in-frame clones here, not all; method: immunoSEQ multiplex PCR. The table records 340,000 or so clones, approximately 86% of them present only once. Input material: PBMCs or T cells enriched from blood (not recorded which). These receptors were obtained from a woman in her thirties or forties with acute COVID-19. The CDR3 runs from the conserved cysteine through the conserved F or W. The D gene is left open where the match is weak. Only part of the rows carry a size: once, few, many, or a class if the clone is expanded.

abundance	j_gene	v_gene	d_gene	CDR3nt	CDR3aa
NA	TRBJ1-6	TRBV11-2	NA	TGTGCCAGTAGAAAATCAGGGGAGAGCTCCTATAATTCACCCCTCCACTTT	CASRKSGESSYNSPLHF
NA	TRBJ1-2	TRBV28	NA	TGTGCCAGCAGTTACCCCCTCGGCTATGGCTACACCTTC	CASSYPLGYGYTF
NA	TRBJ2-5	TRBV2	NA	TGTGCCAGCAGGTCCGCAGGGGAGACCCAGTACTTC	CASRSAGETQYF
NA	TRBJ1-2	TRBV5-1	NA	TGCGCCAGCAGCTCTGACGCAACAGGATCCTATGGCTACACCTTC	CASSSDATGSYGYTF
NA	TRBJ2-5	TRBV5-1	TRBD2	TGCGCCAGCAGCTTGGGACTAGCGGGGATGTACCAAGAGACCCAGTACTTC	CASSLGLAGMYQETQYF
NA	TRBJ2-1	TRBV4-2	TRBD2	TGTGCCAGCAGCCGATTCAAGCGGGGGGGCCTCTCCTACAATGAGCAGTTCTTC	CASSRFKRGGLSYNEQFF
NA	TRBJ2-5	TRBV5-5	NA	TGTGCCAGCAGCCGCTTAGGGGGGGTCGCTTCCCAGTACTTC	CASSRLGGVASQYF
few	TRBJ2-1	TRBV7-6	TRBD2	TGTGCCAGCAGCTTAGGAGCGGGAGGGCCCGATGAGCAGTTCTTC	CASSLGAGGPDEQFF
NA	TRBJ1-2	TRBV19	NA	TGTGCCAGTACCGACAGTTTTTATGGCTACACCTTC	CASTDSFYGYTF
NA	TRBJ2-3	TRBV2	NA	TGTGCCAGCAATGTGAGGAGTGTCACGCAGTATTTT	CASNVRSVTQYF
few	TRBJ1-2	TRBV7-2	TRBD1	TGTGCCAGCGCTTTTTATCAGGGGGCGACGGAGGGCTACACCTTC	CASAFYQGATEGYTF
few	TRBJ2-3	TRBV28	TRBD1	TGTGCCAGCCTTCAACTTCGGGACAGAGGGTACACAGATACGCAGTATTTT	CASLQLRDRGYTDTQYF